This T cell receptor (beta chain) is from a study of T cells in Graves' hyperthyroidism and ophthalmopathy. CDR1 and CDR2 from the germline V gene are SQVTM and ANQGSEA. Trimming cost V 7 bases and J 5 bases; bases outside gene matches: 11. The CDR3 extends over 14 amino acids. The diagnostic basis comprised clinical symptoms, serum thyroxine and TRAb, thyroid ultrasound and orbital computed tomography. Fresh peripheral blood, about 10 ml of it, supplied the PBMCs. This clonotype was detected many times. The antigen is undetermined. Points from the study as a whole: The majority of expanded thyroid clonotypes above 0.001 also appeared in blood. Before onset, ophthalmopathy was predicted by the model a median roughly 6.4 months earlier.

There were TCR beta CDR3 regions amplified from RNA transcripts. HTBI primers were employed in a first-round RT-PCR of the TCR CDR3. One entry per CDR3 protein, called by TCRdb with MiXCR from the multiplex PCR reads. The sample lists a few hundred thousand distinct CDR3 sequences, 13% occurring once. The chain couples TRBV29-1 to TRBJ1-1; 9 bases agree with TRBD1. Material for sequencing was blood. This TCR came from a man aged 25-40 years with Graves' hyperthyroidism that later progressed to Graves' ophthalmopathy. The CDR3 DNA is TGCAGCGCCCAACAAACAGGGGGCGGGACTGAAGCTTTCTTT. This translates into CSAQQTGGGTEAFF.